The TCR beta chain described here comes from a study of early T cells in non-severe SARS-CoV-2 infection. Study-level background: Bulk RNA isolated from unsorted whole blood underwent sequencing; chains were not paired. General observations from the study: Comparison of clonotypes with VDJdb favored anti-spike CD8 responses while missing private and CD4 specificities.

This clonotype was detected only a few times. Its target is not known. Germline CDR1 is SEHNR and CDR2 is FQNEAQ (reference sequence). V shed 0 bases, J shed 3 bases, and the junction held 1 base outside the gene matches. The length of the CDR3 is 15 residues. Unique molecular identifiers were added to individual cDNA molecules. TCRdb passed the 5' RACE reads through MiXCR, listing each CDR3 protein once. The sample holds about 80,000 distinct CDR3 sequences; 5% are singletons and the top ten take 6.5% to 8%. This receptor was taken from an adult who was a healthcare worker with PCR-confirmed SARS-CoV-2 infection or an uninfected control (not recorded which). The material sequenced was whole blood, taken at baseline. The rearrangement links TRBV7-9 to TRBJ2-7, with 11 bases that match TRBD1. DNA of the CDR3: TGTGCCAGCAGCTTAGCTGGGACAGGGGGCTACGAGCAGTACTTC. Translation: CASSLAGTGGYEQYF.